Listed below are T cell receptor beta chains from one sample, sequenced in a study of PD-L1 blockade in urothelial cancer. Generated by immunoSEQ multiplex PCR, the TCRdb table keeps only in-frame clones and is missing some. This table holds 35,000 to 45,000 clones, roughly 84% found once. Here the sequenced sample was PBMCs, taken around atezolizumab (anti-PD-L1) treatment. The source of these receptors is a man aged 70 or older with urothelial cancer. The CDR3 runs from the conserved cysteine through the conserved F or W. The order of the fields is D gene, V gene, J gene, clone size, CDR3 protein, CDR3 DNA. The D gene is left open where the match is weak. For some rows the clone size is stated as once, few or many, or as a class when expanded; others skip it.

NA	TRBV4-1	TRBJ1-4	NA	CASKPLVFDEKLFF	TGCGCCAGCAAGCCGTTGGTTTTCGATGAAAAACTGTTTTTT
TRBD1	TRBV5-1	TRBJ1-3	few	CASSTSGTGNTIYF	TGCGCCAGCAGCACCTCCGGGACAGGGAACACCATATATTTT
TRBD1	TRBV6-6	TRBJ2-5	NA	CASFSGTANQESQYF	TGTGCCAGCTTTTCCGGGACAGCGAATCAAGAGTCCCAGTACTTC
TRBD1	TRBV5-3	TRBJ1-1	NA	CARSPGQGSNTEAFF	TGTGCCAGAAGCCCAGGACAGGGCTCGAACACTGAAGCTTTCTTT
NA	TRBV30	TRBJ1-5	NA	CAWSVPGSNQPQHF	TGTGCCTGGAGTGTCCCAGGAAGCAATCAGCCCCAGCATTTT
TRBD1	TRBV6-6	TRBJ1-1	NA	CASSYIIGTGDVEAFF	TGTGCCAGCAGTTATATAATCGGGACAGGGGATGTTGAAGCTTTCTTT
NA	TRBV19	TRBJ1-4	NA	CASSRTAANEKLFF	TGTGCCAGTAGTAGGACAGCCGCTAATGAAAAACTGTTTTTT
TRBD1	TRBV19	TRBJ1-2	NA	CASSIRGSGYTF	TGTGCCAGTAGTATCAGGGGGAGCGGCTACACCTTC
TRBD1	TRBV5-1	TRBJ1-1	NA	CASSLADPGQMNTEAFF	TGCGCCAGCAGCTTGGCCGATCCGGGACAGATGAACACTGAAGCTTTCTTT
TRBD2	TRBV5-1	TRBJ2-1	NA	CASSSRTSGTLRNEQFF	TGCGCCAGCAGCTCCCGGACTAGCGGGACGTTGAGGAATGAGCAGTTCTTC
TRBD2	TRBV5-1	TRBJ2-1	NA	CASNPGPRGAEQFF	TGCGCCAGCAACCCGGGCCCGCGGGGGGCAGAGCAGTTCTTC
NA	TRBV5-1	TRBJ2-5	NA	CASSLGHGETQYF	TGCGCCAGCAGCCTCGGACACGGGGAGACCCAGTACTTC
NA	TRBV5-6	TRBJ2-7	NA	CASSLNGVDSYEQYF	TGTGCCAGCAGCTTGAACGGAGTAGATTCCTACGAGCAGTACTTC
TRBD1	TRBV29-1	TRBJ2-7	NA	CSATGTVTYEQYF	TGCAGCGCCACCGGGACAGTAACCTACGAGCAGTACTTC
TRBD2	TRBV6-5	TRBJ2-1	NA	CASSLSGNEQFF	TGTGCCAGCAGCCTTAGCGGGAATGAGCAGTTCTTC
TRBD1	TRBV7-2	TRBJ2-5	few	CASSRTGPGETQYF	TGTGCCAGCAGCAGGACAGGACCCGGGGAGACCCAGTACTTC
NA	TRBV15	TRBJ1-2	NA	CATSRDRTGLGYTF	TGTGCCACCAGCAGAGATAGAACAGGGCTAGGCTACACCTTC
NA	TRBV10-2	TRBJ2-7	NA	CASSEGNRWKGGEQYF	TGCGCCAGCAGTGAGGGGAACCGCTGGAAGGGAGGAGAGCAGTACTTC
NA	TRBV18	TRBJ2-7	NA	CASSPGFQDYEQYF	TGTGCCAGCTCACCTGGGTTCCAGGACTACGAGCAGTACTTC
TRBD1	TRBV29-1	TRBJ2-5	few	CSAPTGLETQYF	TGCAGCGCCCCGACAGGGCTAGAGACCCAGTACTTC
TRBD1	TRBV6-1	TRBJ2-5	NA	CASSEPGQGVLKETQYF	TGTGCCAGCAGTGAACCGGGACAGGGGGTTCTGAAAGAGACCCAGTACTTC
NA	TRBV18	TRBJ1-2	NA	CASSPGGQTNYGYTF	TGTGCCAGCTCACCAGGAGGGCAGACTAACTATGGCTACACCTTC
NA	TRBV18	TRBJ2-1	NA	CASSSGGLTYNEQFF	TGTGCCAGCTCCTCAGGGGGGTTAACTTACAATGAGCAGTTCTTC
TRBD2	TRBV6-1	TRBJ2-1	NA	CASSVLAGAYNEQFF	TGTGCCAGCAGTGTTCTAGCGGGGGCCTACAATGAGCAGTTCTTC
NA	TRBV27	TRBJ2-2	NA	CASRVGFAAGELFF	TGTGCCAGCAGAGTCGGGTTTGCGGCCGGGGAGCTGTTTTTT
TRBD1	TRBV11-2	TRBJ2-1	NA	CASSSRGQYNEQFF	TGTGCCAGCAGCAGCCGGGGACAGTACAATGAGCAGTTCTTC
NA	TRBV7-9	TRBJ2-7	NA	CASSFTGTNYEQYF	TGTGCCAGCAGCTTTACAGGGACGAACTACGAGCAGTACTTC
NA	TRBV7-9	TRBJ2-7	NA	CASSTDSYEQYF	TGTGCCAGCAGCACGGACAGCTACGAGCAGTACTTC
TRBD1	TRBV12-5	TRBJ2-1	NA	CASGFGDRGGDEQFF	TGTGCTAGTGGTTTCGGGGACAGGGGGGGCGATGAGCAGTTCTTC
NA	TRBV5-1	TRBJ1-4	few	CASSPGAGGGEKLFF	TGCGCCAGCAGCCCCGGGGCGGGGGGCGGTGAAAAACTGTTTTTT
NA	TRBV10-1	TRBJ2-4	NA	CASSASIAKNIQYF	TGCGCCAGCAGTGCTAGCATAGCCAAAAACATTCAGTACTTC
NA	TRBV21-1	TRBJ2-1	NA	CASSNLQTGFFESSYNEQFF	TGTGCCAGCAGCAATCTCCAGACAGGGTTTTTTGAGAGCTCCTACAATGAGCAGTTCTTC
TRBD1	TRBV7-9	TRBJ2-7	NA	CASSSGQGGDEQYF	TGTGCCAGCAGCTCGGGACAGGGAGGCGACGAGCAGTACTTC
TRBD1	TRBV7-9	TRBJ2-2	once	CASSLASGTGGFTGELFF	TGTGCCAGCAGCTTAGCCTCAGGGACAGGGGGTTTCACCGGGGAGCTGTTTTTT
TRBD1	TRBV11-3	TRBJ2-2	NA	CASSPGDRDTGELFF	TGTGCCAGCAGCCCCGGGGACAGAGACACCGGGGAGCTGTTTTTT
NA	TRBV7-2	TRBJ1-1	NA	CASSLVGSGYTEAFF	TGTGCCAGCAGCTTAGTAGGGTCGGGGTACACTGAAGCTTTCTTT
TRBD2	TRBV10-2	TRBJ2-3	NA	CASTHSGISADTQYF	TGCGCCAGCACACATAGCGGGATCTCAGCAGATACGCAGTATTTT
TRBD1	TRBV5-1	TRBJ2-1	once	CASSLAGTEYNQQFF	TGCGCCAGCAGCTTGGCAGGGACAGAGTACAATCAGCAGTTCTTC
TRBD2	TRBV27	TRBJ2-3	NA	CASRRLAGGSTDTQYF	TGTGCCAGCAGGCGACTAGCGGGCGGTAGCACAGATACGCAGTATTTT
TRBD2	TRBV6-6	TRBJ2-7	NA	CASSYSPREGYEQYF	TGTGCCAGCAGTTACAGCCCCCGGGAGGGTTACGAGCAGTACTTC
NA	TRBV30	TRBJ2-1	NA	CAWSFPGSNNEQFF	TGTGCCTGGAGTTTCCCGGGGAGCAACAATGAGCAGTTCTTC
TRBD1	TRBV30	TRBJ2-7	medium-sized	CAWSATGYEQYF	TGTGCCTGGAGCGCGACAGGGTACGAGCAGTACTTC
NA	TRBV21-1	TRBJ1-1	NA	CASTLSSTEAFF	TGTGCCAGCACCCTCTCCAGCACTGAAGCTTTCTTT
TRBD2	TRBV7-9	TRBJ2-3	NA	CASSPTSGTDTQYF	TGTGCCAGCAGCCCGACTAGCGGCACAGATACGCAGTATTTT